This T cell receptor beta chain appears in the sequencing data of a study of shared clonotypes between healthy human individuals. Whole-study findings and limits: Represented diversity (both genetic and exposure-history) was limited by the small number of donors.

As regards this clone: Its antigen is not known. This specimen includes other DNA sequences encoding the same CDR3.

Here immunoSEQ multiplex PCR was the method, and the copy in TCRdb shows in-frame clones only, minus some. The sample consists of 2,500,000 or so clones, 85% to 95% of them appearing once. The CDR3 has 11 amino acids. Germline values: CDR1 MDHEN, CDR2 SYDVKM. V lost 5 bases to trimming and J lost 4 bases, with 6 bases between them. Sequencing was carried out using naive CD4+ T cells from PBMCs. Documented subset: CD45RA+ positively selected. V usage is TRBV28 and J usage is TRBJ2-7; D gene ambiguous. The sequence was obtained from a man aged 18 to 30 in good health. Some clones in this sample may be carry-over from other donors' samples. CDR3 in amino acids: CASSLHYEQYF. The CDR3 nucleotides read TGTGCCAGCAGTCTTCATTACGAGCAGTACTTC.